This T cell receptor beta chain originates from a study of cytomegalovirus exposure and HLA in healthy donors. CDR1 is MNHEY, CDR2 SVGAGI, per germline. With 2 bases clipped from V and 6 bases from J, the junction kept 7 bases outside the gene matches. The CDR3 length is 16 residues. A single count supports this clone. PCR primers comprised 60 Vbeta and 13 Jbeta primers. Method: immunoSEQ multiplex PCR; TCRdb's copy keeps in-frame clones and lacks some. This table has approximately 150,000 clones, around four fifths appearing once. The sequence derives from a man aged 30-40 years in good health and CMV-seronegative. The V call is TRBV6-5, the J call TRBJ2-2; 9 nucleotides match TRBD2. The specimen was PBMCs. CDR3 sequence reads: CASSYGSGSGAGELFF. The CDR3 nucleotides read TGTGCCAGCAGTTACGGTAGCGGGAGTGGGGCCGGGGAGCTGTTTTTT.